This T cell receptor (beta chain) emerged from a study of beta chain features in type 1 diabetes listed by TCRdb under 2018. In the study overall: Mean age, gender distribution, total cell number and subset yield did not differ between patients and healthy donors. The study compared TCRB repertoires of sorted circulating CD4+ T cell subsets between recently diagnosed type 1 diabetes patients and matched healthy donors. Whereas all 28 donors provided naive and central memory subsets, regulatory and stem cell-like memory subsets were isolated from just 8 patients and roughly 8 healthy donors. A total of approximately 100,000,000 sorted cells were examined across all samples, and the number of cells per subset was strongly correlated with RNA yield.

The research as a whole found: The naive, central memory and regulatory TCRB repertoires appeared to resemble one another more closely among patients than among healthy donors. HLA sub-analyses involved small numbers of individuals, so any influence of HLA type on TCRB rearrangement remained unresolved. Sequencing cDNA rather than genomic DNA could over-represent highly expressing activated cells, although activation and CD3 levels did not differ between groups. Type 1 diabetes patients showed a moderate but significant shortening of TCRB CDR3 length in all four CD4+ subsets. At VDJ recombination sites, patients with type 1 diabetes made fewer insertions and deleted more nucleotides, a pattern implying thymic rearrangement abnormalities. Shorter templates might have been favored by PCR, but patient and control samples were amplified and corrected together, so both groups would have been affected equally by any skew.

Turning to this clone: Its antigen has not been determined. Nothing much larger sits one base from this clone, and base qualities are not available.

The High Capacity cDNA Reverse Transcription Kit was used to reverse transcribe all of the isolated RNA, meaning that expressed TCRB transcripts were what got sequenced. Deep immunoSEQ sequencing was applied to naive, central memory and regulatory T cell samples, giving an average of roughly 3.5 million total reads per sample. Sorted cells were lysed in RLT buffer and RNA was extracted with DNase-treated RNeasy Micro or Mini kits, depending on cell number. Each cell subset was processed separately to prevent cross-contamination, with patient and healthy donor samples processed together. The immunoSEQ multiplex PCR was used to amplify TCRB sequences from cDNA, yielding 87-bp fragments that span the CDR3 region. The amplicons were sequenced using the Illumina HiSeq platform. From the authors' description of their analysis: PCR bias was computationally corrected using synthetic template baselines, reads within Hamming distance 2 were collapsed, and singletons that could not be merged were discarded. By aligning reads against IMGT, V, D and J genes, CDR3 length, and insertions or deletions at six rearrangement sites were assigned. Within each subset, clonotype counts were normalized to the number of sorted cells before true diversity and Gini coefficients were calculated with the tcR R package. The overlap coefficient, calculated on TCRB nucleotide sequences, was used to quantify repertoire sharing. TCRdb mirrors the immuneACCESS table, restricted to in-frame sequences. Some clones are absent from its copies; in checked studies, under half trace to an unresolved V gene, and the reason for the others is unknown. That table is the source of V, J and clone size, and D and trimming were worked out from the DNA. For this sample the table gives 93,000 or so clones, of which under 30% were detected only once. The ten largest clones add up to about 0.49% of the sample.

Each donor gave one peripheral blood draw, roughly 0.11 L on average, collected into heparinised tubes. Naive, central memory, regulatory and stem cell-like memory CD4+ T cells were sorted on a BD FACSAria II using a panel including CD45RO, CCR7, CD25, CD127, CD95 and CD27. Every sorted population had a purity above 98%. PBMCs were separated immediately by Lymphoprep density gradient centrifugation and were stained directly, without being cultured. To minimize batch effects, samples were stained and sorted in pairs, one healthy donor with one patient per experiment. The origin of this receptor is a woman aged 18-35 years with type 1 diabetes. Sequenced input: central memory CD4+ T cells from blood.

The DNA sequence is TGTGCCAGCAGCTTTGGAGAAGCCAATCAGCCCCAGCATTTT. This yields the protein CASSFGEANQPQHF. This sequence uses TRBV7-6 and TRBJ1-5, with no confidently assigned D gene. Looking up the germline V gene yields CDR1 SGHVS and CDR2 FNYEAQ. The cysteine opens and the phenylalanine closes a CDR3 of 14 amino acids. CDR3 DNA is the only sequence kept; it has 42 bases, read in frame from the first base. Trimming at the junction amounts to 3 bases on V and 3 bases on J, and the germline ends lie 9 bases apart.